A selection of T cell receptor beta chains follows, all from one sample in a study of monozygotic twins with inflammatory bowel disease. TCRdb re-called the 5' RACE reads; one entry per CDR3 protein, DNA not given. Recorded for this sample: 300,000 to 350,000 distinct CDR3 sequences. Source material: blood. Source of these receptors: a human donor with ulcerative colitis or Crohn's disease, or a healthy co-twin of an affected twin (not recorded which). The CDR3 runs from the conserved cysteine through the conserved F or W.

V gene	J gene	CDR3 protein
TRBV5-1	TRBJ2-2	CASSFTGLARGTGELFF
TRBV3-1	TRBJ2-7	CASSQDLRGGPYEQYF
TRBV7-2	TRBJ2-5	CASSSQIKETQYF
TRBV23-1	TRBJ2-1	CAPQGLSYNEQFF
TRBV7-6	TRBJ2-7	CASRSGDAYEQYF
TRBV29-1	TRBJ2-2	CSAESGSPNTGELFF
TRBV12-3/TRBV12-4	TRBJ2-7	CASSIQIYEQYF
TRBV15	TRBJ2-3	CATSRRSGALTDTQYF
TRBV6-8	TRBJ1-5	CASSPRRSGNQPQHF
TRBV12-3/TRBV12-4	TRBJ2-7	CASSRERDYEQYF
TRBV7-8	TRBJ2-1	CASSFVGGVGRNEQFF
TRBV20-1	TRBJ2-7	CSARSFRDSYEQYF
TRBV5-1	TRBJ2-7	CASTLSGTSSYEQYF
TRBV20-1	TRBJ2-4	CSARDPRRENIQYF
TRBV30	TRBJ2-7	CAWSGRGTGVSYEQYF
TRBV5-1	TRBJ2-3	CASSLGQPTDTQYF
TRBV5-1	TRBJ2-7	CASSLVGDRVAEQYF
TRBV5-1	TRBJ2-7	CASSPTSSGTYEQYF
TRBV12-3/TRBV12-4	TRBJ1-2	CASSLGTSYGYTF
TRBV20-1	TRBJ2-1	CSARVASGSGEQFF
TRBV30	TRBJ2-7	CAWSVSLGQGTGEQYF
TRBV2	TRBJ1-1	CASSLGPPNTEAFF
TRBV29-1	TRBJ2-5	CSVPAVNGETQYF
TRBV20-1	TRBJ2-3	CSAPAAVNTQYF